The 19 T cell receptor beta chains presented below share a single source sample, sequenced in a study of T cell responses to AZD1222 COVID-19 vaccine. Here immunoSEQ multiplex PCR was the method, and the copy in TCRdb shows in-frame clones only, minus some. The sample contains roughly 120,000 clones, approximately 85% of which appear only once. The material was peripheral blood, obtained 28 days after the second AZD1222 dose. The receptors stem from an adult who received the AZD1222 COVID-19 vaccine.

This sequence joins TRBV28 and TRBJ1-1; 7 bases map to TRBD1. The CDR3 contains 15 residues. V lost 5 bases, J lost 1 base, and 7 bases stayed unmatched. CDR1 and CDR2 (germline): MDHEN, SYDVKM. The CDR3 bases are TGTGCCAGCAGTGAGGGGGCGTTCGGGAACACTGAAGCTTTCTTT. It translates to CASSEGAFGNTEAFF.

This rearrangement joins TRBV25-1 to TRBJ2-2; no definite D call. The CDR3 runs to 13 residues. V gave up 7 bases and J gave up 3 bases, with 9 bases separating them. The germline gives CDR1 MGHDK, CDR2 SYGVNS. DNA of the CDR3: TGTGCCAGCACCCCCGAGTACACCGGGGAGCTGTTTTTT. This codes for CASTPEYTGELFF.

The chain carries TRBV9 and TRBJ2-7; maybe TRBD2 (5 bases). The CDR3 sequence is 14 residues long. Germline lookup yields CDR1 SGDLS and CDR2 YYNGEE. V was trimmed by 1 base and J by 7 bases, leaving 15 bases between them. CDR3 in amino acids: CASSVSGLRVEQYF. CDR3 nucleotide sequence: TGTGCCAGCAGCGTATCAGGACTGAGGGTAGAGCAGTACTTC.

This chain uses TRBV11-2 with TRBJ2-1; possible D gene TRBD1, 7 bases. Germline V gene sequence: CDR1 SGHAT, CDR2 FQNNGV. This CDR3 is 14 amino acids long. V was shortened by 10 bases and J by 1 base, with 14 bases between the two germline ends. In DNA, the CDR3 is TGTGCCACCCAGGGGGACTTTTCCTACAATGAGCAGTTCTTC. It is translated as CATQGDFSYNEQFF. Combining the CDR3 with reference TRBV11-2 and TRBJ2-1 gives the whole variable domain EAGVAQSPRYKIIEKRQSVAFWCNPISGHATLYWYQQILGQGPKLLIQFQNNGVVDDSQLPKDRFSAERLKGVDSTLKIQPAKLEDSAVYLCATQGDFSYNEQFFGPGTRLTVL.

Only a few counts were recorded for this clone. The chain employs TRBV6-2 or TRBV6-3 and TRBJ2-7, with D unresolved. V was shortened by 2 bases and J by 5 bases, with 10 bases between the two germline ends. The germline V gene encodes CDR1 MNHEY and CDR2 SVGEGT. The CDR3 covers 13 residues. For the CDR3, the DNA is TGTGCCAGCAGTTACGTTGCGCAGGACGAGCAGTACTTC. Translating it yields CASSYVAQDEQYF.

This rearrangement joins TRBV6-5 to TRBJ2-3; possible D gene TRBD1, 5 bases. This CDR3 is built from 14 residues. The V end was cut by 10 bases, the J end by 3 bases, with 17 bases between. From germline, CDR1 is MNHEY and CDR2 SVGAGI. CDR3 in DNA: TGTGCCACTACAGACGGACAAGCAACAGATACGCAGTATTTT. It encodes CATTDGQATDTQYF.

The chain carries TRBV25-1 and TRBJ1-1; D possibly corresponds to TRBD1 (6 bases). Trimming pared 5 bases from V and 4 bases from J, leaving 14 bases between. CDR1 MGHDK and CDR2 SYGVNS come from the germline V gene. The CDR3 runs 14 residues. CDR3 bases: TGTGCCAGCAGTCCCAGGGGTGGCGTCACTGAAGCTTTCTTT. It specifies CASSPRGGVTEAFF. The whole variable domain, remainder taken from reference TRBV25-1 and TRBJ1-1, is EADIYQTPRYLVIGTGKKITLECSQTMGHDKMYWYQQDPGMELHLIHYSYGVNSTEKGDLSSESTVSRIRTEHFPLTLESARPSHTSQYLCASSPRGGVTEAFFGQGTRLTVV.

V is TRBV6-1 and J is TRBJ1-2; 7 bases agree with TRBD1. The CDR3 is made up of 13 amino acids. CDR1 is MNHNS and CDR2 is SASEGT in the germline V gene. V shed 0 bases, J shed 8 bases, and the junction held 3 bases outside the gene matches. The DNA of the CDR3 is TGTGCCAGCAGTGAAGCCATCAGGGGGGGCTACACCTTC. This sequence encodes CASSEAIRGGYTF.

This clone was seen only a few times. This chain joins TRBV5-1 and TRBJ2-5; D remains unclear. The V end was cut by 5 bases, the J end by 5 bases, with 13 bases between. This CDR3 contains 13 residues. Per germline, CDR1 SGHRS and CDR2 YFSETQ. CDR3: CASSGFLGETQYF. In nucleotides, the CDR3 is TGCGCCAGCAGTGGGTTCTTGGGGGAGACCCAGTACTTC.

In this sample, this clone turned up a few times. The chain carries TRBV5-5 and TRBJ1-1; TRBD1 is a possible D gene (5 bases). Germline V CDR1 and CDR2: SGHKS, YYEKEE (reference sequence). The CDR3 has 14 residues. V was pared by 2 bases and J by 2 bases, with 10 bases between. This CDR3 is CASSFTTVNTEAFF. The CDR3 bases are TGTGCCAGCAGCTTTACGACAGTTAACACTGAAGCTTTCTTT. Filled out from reference TRBV5-5 and TRBJ1-1, the complete variable domain reads DAGVTQSPTHLIKTRGQQVTLRCSPISGHKSVSWYQQVLGQGPQFIFQYYEKEERGRGNFPDRFSARQFPNYSSELNVNALLLGDSALYLCASSFTTVNTEAFFGQGTRLTVV.

The chain employs TRBV29-1 and TRBJ1-1, with TRBD1 as a possible D gene (5 bases). This CDR3 is built from 13 residues. Trimming pared 4 bases from V and 3 bases from J, leaving 12 bases between. Looked up from germline, CDR1 is SQVTM and CDR2 is ANQGSEA. This CDR3 reads CSVAGGWDTEAFF. The CDR3 coding sequence is TGCAGCGTTGCCGGGGGATGGGACACTGAAGCTTTCTTT.

The V and J genes are TRBV10-1 and TRBJ2-7; 9 nucleotides match TRBD1. Germline CDR1 WNHNN, CDR2 SYGVQD (reference sequence). The CDR3 is made up of 16 amino acids. Unmatched junction bases numbered 9, after V lost 6 bases and J lost 0 bases. CDR3 sequence: CASSRGQGPNSYEQYF. The CDR3 DNA is TGCGCCAGCAGCCGAGGACAGGGGCCCAACTCCTACGAGCAGTACTTC.

V usage is TRBV5-1 and J usage is TRBJ1-2; D is perhaps TRBD1 (6 bases). V was cut by 0 bases and J by 4 bases, with 16 bases left in between. The CDR3 is made up of 16 amino acids. Germline lookup yields CDR1 SGHRS and CDR2 YFSETQ. The CDR3 region is CASSLAVAGGSYGYTF. In nucleotides, the CDR3 is TGCGCCAGCAGCTTGGCCGTAGCGGGGGGCTCCTATGGCTACACCTTC.

This clone was detected only a few times. The chain has TRBV19 and TRBJ2-1, with D tentatively TRBD2 (6 bases). Trimming took 5 bases from V and 0 from J, leaving 17 bases between them. The CDR3 is 17 amino acids. Per the germline V gene, CDR1 is LNHDA and CDR2 is SQIVND (reference sequence). The CDR3 coding sequence is TGTGCCAGTAGTCCCCCCAATAGCGGCCTCTCCTACAATGAGCAGTTCTTC. Protein product: CASSPPNSGLSYNEQFF.

This rearrangement joins TRBV9 to TRBJ2-3; D gene uncertain. This CDR3 region has 13 residues. V was clipped by 3 bases and J by 0 bases, with 5 bases between them. From germline, CDR1 is SGDLS and CDR2 YYNGEE. This CDR3 reads CASSAESTDTQYF. CDR3 nucleotide sequence: TGTGCCAGCAGCGCGGAGAGCACAGATACGCAGTATTTT.

The rearrangement links TRBV6-5 to TRBJ1-1; D not resolved. The CDR3 contains 13 residues. Germline loops: CDR1 MNHEY, CDR2 SVGAGI. V was trimmed by 6 bases and J by 4 bases, leaving 12 bases between them. The DNA for the CDR3 is TGTGCCAGCAGCAGCGTTTCAGGCACTGAAGCTTTCTTT. Its protein product is CASSSVSGTEAFF.

In this sample, this clone turned up many times. The sample carries other DNA sequences with the same CDR3. The V call is TRBV4-3, the J call TRBJ1-2; D is unresolved. The CDR3 sequence is 14 residues long. Germline V gene lookup returns CDR1 LGHNA and CDR2 YSLEER. V was trimmed by 0 bases and J by 0 bases, leaving 5 bases between them. CDR3 sequence (DNA): TGCGCCAGCAGCCAAGACAGAGCTAACTATGGCTACACCTTC. Translating gives CASSQDRANYGYTF.

The chain couples TRBV6-5 to TRBJ2-7; TRBD1 aligns across 9 bases. This CDR3 has 14 residues. With 6 bases clipped from V and 2 bases from J, the junction kept 5 bases outside the gene matches. Germline-derived CDR1 and CDR2 are MNHEY and SVGAGI. The CDR3 protein is CASSKGQGTYEQYF. The CDR3 DNA reads TGTGCCAGCAGCAAGGGACAGGGAACCTACGAGCAGTACTTC.

The chain recombines TRBV11-1 with TRBJ1-4; no definite D call. Germline CDR1 is SGHAT and CDR2 is FQDESV (reference sequence). This CDR3 spans 14 amino acids. V was clipped by 3 bases and J by 4 bases, with 9 bases between them. In DNA, the CDR3 is TGTGCCAGCAGCTTCAGGCAGAATAATGAAAAACTGTTTTTT. Amino acids: CASSFRQNNEKLFF.